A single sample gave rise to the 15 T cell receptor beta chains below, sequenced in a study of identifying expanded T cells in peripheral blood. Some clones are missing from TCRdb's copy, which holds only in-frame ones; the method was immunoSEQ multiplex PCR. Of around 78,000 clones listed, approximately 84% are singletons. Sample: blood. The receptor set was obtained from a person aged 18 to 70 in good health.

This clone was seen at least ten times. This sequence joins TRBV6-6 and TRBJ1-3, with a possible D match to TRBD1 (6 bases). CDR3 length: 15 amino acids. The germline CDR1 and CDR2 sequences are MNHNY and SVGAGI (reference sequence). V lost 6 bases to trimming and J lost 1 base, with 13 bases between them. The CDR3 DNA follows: TGTGCCAGCAGCCCTGAGGGGGGGTCTGGAAACACCATATATTTT. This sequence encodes CASSPEGGSGNTIYF.

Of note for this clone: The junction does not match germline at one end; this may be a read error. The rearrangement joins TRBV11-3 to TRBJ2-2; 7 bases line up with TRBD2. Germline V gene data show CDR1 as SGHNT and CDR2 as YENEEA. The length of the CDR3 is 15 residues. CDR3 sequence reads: CASSLEAGVGGELFF. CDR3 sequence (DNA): TGTGCCAGCAGCCTAGAGGCGGGAGTAGGCGGGGAGCTGTTTTTT.

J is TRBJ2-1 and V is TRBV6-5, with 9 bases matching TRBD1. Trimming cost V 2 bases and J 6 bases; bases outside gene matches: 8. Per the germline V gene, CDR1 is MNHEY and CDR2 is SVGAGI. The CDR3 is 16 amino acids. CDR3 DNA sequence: TGTGCCAGCAGTTACGGGGGATTGACAGGGGGCAATGAGCAGTTCTTC. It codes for CASSYGGLTGGNEQFF.

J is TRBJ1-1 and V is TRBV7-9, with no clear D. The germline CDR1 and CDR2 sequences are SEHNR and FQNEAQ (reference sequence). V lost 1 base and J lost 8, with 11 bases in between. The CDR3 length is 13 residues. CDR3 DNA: TGTGCCAGCAGCTTAGGGATCACGCAGGAAGCTTTCTTT. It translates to CASSLGITQEAFF.

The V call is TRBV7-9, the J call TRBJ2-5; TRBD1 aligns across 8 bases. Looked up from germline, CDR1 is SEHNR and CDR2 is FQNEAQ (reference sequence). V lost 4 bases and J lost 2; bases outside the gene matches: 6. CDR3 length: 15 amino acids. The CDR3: CASSSRDRRQETQYF. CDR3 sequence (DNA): TGTGCCAGCAGCTCCCGGGACAGGCGACAAGAGACCCAGTACTTC.

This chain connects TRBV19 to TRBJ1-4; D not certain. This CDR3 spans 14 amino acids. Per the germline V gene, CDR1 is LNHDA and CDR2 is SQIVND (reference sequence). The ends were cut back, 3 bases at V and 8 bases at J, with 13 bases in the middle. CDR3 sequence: CASSMGLNQEKLFF. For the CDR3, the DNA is TGTGCCAGTAGTATGGGTCTTAATCAGGAAAAACTGTTTTTT. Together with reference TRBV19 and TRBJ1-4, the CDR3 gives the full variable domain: DGGITQSPKYLFRKEGQNVTLSCEQNLNHDAMYWYRQDPGQGLRLIYYSQIVNDFQKGDIAEGYSVSREKKESFPLTVTSAQKNPTAFYLCASSMGLNQEKLFFGSGTQLSVL.

CDR3 nucleotide sequence: TGTGCCAGCAGCTTAGCGCGTAGCTCCTACGAGCAGTACTTC. It is translated as CASSLARSSYEQYF. The chain links TRBV7-2 to TRBJ2-7; D call uncertain. The V end lost 0 bases, the J end lost 0 bases, and 6 bases lay between the germline ends. Germline V gene lookup returns CDR1 SGHTA and CDR2 FQGNSA. The CDR3 length is 14 residues.

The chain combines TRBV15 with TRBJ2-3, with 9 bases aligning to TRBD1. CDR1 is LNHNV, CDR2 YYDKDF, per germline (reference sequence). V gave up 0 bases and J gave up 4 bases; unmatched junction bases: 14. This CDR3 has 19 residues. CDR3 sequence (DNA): TGTGCCACCAGCAGAGATGGGAATCCGGGACAGGGTTGGGCAGATACGCAGTATTTT. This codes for CATSRDGNPGQGWADTQYF.

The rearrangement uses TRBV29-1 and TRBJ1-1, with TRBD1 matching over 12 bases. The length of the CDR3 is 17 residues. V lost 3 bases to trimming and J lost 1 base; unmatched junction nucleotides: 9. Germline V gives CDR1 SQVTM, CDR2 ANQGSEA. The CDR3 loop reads CSVDAGQGASWNTEAFF. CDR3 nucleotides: TGCAGCGTTGACGCGGGACAGGGGGCAAGTTGGAACACTGAAGCTTTCTTT.

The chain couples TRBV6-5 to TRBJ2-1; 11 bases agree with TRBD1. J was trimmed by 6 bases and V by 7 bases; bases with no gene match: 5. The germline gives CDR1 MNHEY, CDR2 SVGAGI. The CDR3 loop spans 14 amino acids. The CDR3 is CASKGQGALNEQFF. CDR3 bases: TGTGCCAGCAAAGGACAGGGGGCGCTCAATGAGCAGTTCTTC.

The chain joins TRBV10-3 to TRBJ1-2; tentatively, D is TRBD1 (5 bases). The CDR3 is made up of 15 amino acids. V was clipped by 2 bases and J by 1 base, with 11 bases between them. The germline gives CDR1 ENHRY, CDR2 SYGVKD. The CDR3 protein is CAISEDSSFNYGYTF. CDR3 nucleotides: TGTGCCATCAGTGAGGACAGCTCATTTAACTATGGCTACACCTTC.

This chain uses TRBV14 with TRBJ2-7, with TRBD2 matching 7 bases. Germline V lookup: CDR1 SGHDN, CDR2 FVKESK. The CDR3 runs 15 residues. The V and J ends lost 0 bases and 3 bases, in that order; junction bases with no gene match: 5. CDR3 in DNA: TGTGCCAGCAGCCAAGATCCCGGACTAGGCTACGAGCAGTACTTC. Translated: CASSQDPGLGYEQYF.

DNA of the CDR3: TGTGCCAGTAGTATATTAAATCAGCCCCAGCATTTT. Translated: CASSILNQPQHF. The J gene is TRBJ1-5, the V gene TRBV19; D uncertain. Trimming removed 2 bases from V and 4 bases from J, with 3 bases in between. The length of the CDR3 is 12 residues. Germline V gives CDR1 LNHDA, CDR2 SQIVND (reference sequence). The full variable domain, with the rest looked up from reference TRBV19 and TRBJ1-5, is DGGITQSPKYLFRKEGQNVTLSCEQNLNHDAMYWYRQDPGQGLRLIYYSQIVNDFQKGDIAEGYSVSREKKESFPLTVTSAQKNPTAFYLCASSILNQPQHFGDGTRLSIL.

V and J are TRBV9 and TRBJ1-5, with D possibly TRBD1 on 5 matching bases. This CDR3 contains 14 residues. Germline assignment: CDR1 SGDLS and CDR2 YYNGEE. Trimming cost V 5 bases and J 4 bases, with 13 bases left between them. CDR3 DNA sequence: TGTGCCAGCAGTCGCGACAGTTCTAATCAGCCCCAGCATTTT. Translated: CASSRDSSNQPQHF.

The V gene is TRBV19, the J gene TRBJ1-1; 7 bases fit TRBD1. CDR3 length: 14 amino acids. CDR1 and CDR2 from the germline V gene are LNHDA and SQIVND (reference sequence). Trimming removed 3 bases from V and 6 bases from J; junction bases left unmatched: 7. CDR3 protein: CASSMTRGRPEAFF. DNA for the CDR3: TGTGCCAGTAGTATGACAAGGGGGCGCCCTGAAGCTTTCTTT.